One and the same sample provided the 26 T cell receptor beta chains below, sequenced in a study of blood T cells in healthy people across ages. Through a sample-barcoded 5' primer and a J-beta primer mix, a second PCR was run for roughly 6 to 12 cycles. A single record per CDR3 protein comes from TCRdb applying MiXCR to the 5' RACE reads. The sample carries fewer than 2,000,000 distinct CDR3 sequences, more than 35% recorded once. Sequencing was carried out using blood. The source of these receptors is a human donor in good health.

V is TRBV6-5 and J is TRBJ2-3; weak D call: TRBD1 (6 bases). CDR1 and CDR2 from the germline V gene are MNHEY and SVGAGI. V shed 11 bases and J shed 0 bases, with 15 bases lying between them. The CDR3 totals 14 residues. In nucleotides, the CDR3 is TGTGCCGCCCTTGGACAGCACAGCACAGATACGCAGTATTTT. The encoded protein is CAALGQHSTDTQYF.

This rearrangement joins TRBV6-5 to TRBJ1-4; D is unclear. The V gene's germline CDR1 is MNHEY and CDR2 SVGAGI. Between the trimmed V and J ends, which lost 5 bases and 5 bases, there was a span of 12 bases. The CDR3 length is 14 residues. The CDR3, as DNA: TGTGCCAGCAGTCCGGACTCATGGAATGAAAAACTGTTTTTT. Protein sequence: CASSPDSWNEKLFF.

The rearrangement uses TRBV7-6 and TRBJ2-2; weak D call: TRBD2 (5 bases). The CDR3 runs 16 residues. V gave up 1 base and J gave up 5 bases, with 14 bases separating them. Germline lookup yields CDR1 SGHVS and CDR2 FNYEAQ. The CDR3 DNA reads TGTGCCAGCAGCTTAGTCCCCGGCCAGCGGACCGGGGAGCTGTTTTTT. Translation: CASSLVPGQRTGELFF.

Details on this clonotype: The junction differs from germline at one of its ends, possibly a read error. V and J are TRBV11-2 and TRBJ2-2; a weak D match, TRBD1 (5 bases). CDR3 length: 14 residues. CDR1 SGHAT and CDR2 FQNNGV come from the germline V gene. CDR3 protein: CVSSLGRVSGELFF. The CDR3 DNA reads TGTGTCAGCAGCTTGGGCAGGGTCTCCGGGGAGCTGTTTTTT.

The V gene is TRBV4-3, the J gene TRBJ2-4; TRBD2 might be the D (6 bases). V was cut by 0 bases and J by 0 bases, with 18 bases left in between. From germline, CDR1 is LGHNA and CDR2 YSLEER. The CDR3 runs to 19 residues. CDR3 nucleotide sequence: TGCGCCAGCAGCCAAGAACCCGGGAGCTCTCCGCTAGCCAAAAACATTCAGTACTTC. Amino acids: CASSQEPGSSPLAKNIQYF.

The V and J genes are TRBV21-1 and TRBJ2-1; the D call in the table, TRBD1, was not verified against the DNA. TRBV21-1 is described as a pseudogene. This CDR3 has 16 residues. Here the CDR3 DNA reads TGTGCCAGCGGATTCTCCTCCGGACATAGGCCGGTTGAGCAGTTCTTC. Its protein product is CASGFSSGHRPVEQFF.

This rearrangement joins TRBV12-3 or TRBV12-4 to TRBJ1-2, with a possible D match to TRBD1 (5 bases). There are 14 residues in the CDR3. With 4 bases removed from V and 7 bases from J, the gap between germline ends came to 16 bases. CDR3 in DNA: TGTGCCAGCAGTTCAGCAGGGAGGGAGGCTGGCTACACCTTC. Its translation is CASSSAGREAGYTF.

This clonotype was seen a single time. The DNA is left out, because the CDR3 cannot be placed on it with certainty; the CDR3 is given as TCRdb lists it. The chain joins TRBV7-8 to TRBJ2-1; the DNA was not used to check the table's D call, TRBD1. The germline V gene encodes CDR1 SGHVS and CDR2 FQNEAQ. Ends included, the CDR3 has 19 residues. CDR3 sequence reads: CASSVPMSSSSGQRNEQFF.

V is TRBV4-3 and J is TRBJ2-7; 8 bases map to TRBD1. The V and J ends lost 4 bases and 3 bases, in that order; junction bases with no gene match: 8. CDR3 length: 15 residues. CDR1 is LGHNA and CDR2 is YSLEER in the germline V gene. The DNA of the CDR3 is TGCGCCAGCAGCCGACAGGACAGGGCGTACTACGAGCAGTACTTC. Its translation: CASSRQDRAYYEQYF.

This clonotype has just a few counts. CDR3 amino acids: CASKLDRNNEQFF. The CDR3 DNA reads TGTGCCAGCAAATTGGACAGGAACAATGAGCAGTTCTTC. The chain recombines TRBV11-3 with TRBJ2-1; 7 nucleotides agree with TRBD1. The CDR3 has 13 residues. Trimming cost V 7 bases and J 5 bases; bases outside gene matches: 5. Germline CDR1 SGHNT, CDR2 YENEEA. The full variable domain, its missing parts supplied by reference TRBV11-3 and TRBJ2-1, is EAGVVQSPRYKIIEKKQPVAFWCNPISGHNTLYWYLQNLGQGPELLIRYENEEAVDDSQLPKDRFSAERLKGVDSTLKIQPAELGDSAVYLCASKLDRNNEQFFGPGTRLTVL.

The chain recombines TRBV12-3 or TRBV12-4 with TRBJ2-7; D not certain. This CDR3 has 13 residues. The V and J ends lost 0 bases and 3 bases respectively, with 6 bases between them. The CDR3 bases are TGTGCCAGCAGTTTAGCCAGCTACTACGAGCAGTACTTC. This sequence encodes CASSLASYYEQYF.

CDR3 region: CASSLQLGGVYGYTF. The CDR3 nucleotides are TGTGCCAGCAGCTTGCAGCTGGGGGGCGTCTATGGCTACACCTTC. The rearrangement uses TRBV7-6 and TRBJ1-2; D may be TRBD1 (6 bases). The V gene's germline CDR1 is SGHVS and CDR2 FNYEAQ. The V gene lost 3 bases and the J gene lost 4 bases, with 15 bases spanning the gap. This CDR3 has 15 residues.

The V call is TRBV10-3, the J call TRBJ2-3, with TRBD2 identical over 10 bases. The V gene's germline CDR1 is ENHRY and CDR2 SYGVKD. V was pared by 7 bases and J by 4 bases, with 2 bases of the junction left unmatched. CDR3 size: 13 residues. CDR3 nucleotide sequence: TGTGCCATCAACCTAGCGGGGGCAGATACGCAGTATTTT. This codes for CAINLAGADTQYF.

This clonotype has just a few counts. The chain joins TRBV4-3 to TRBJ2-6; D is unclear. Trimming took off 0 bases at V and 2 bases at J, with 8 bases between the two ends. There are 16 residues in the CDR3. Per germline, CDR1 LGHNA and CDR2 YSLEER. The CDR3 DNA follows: TGCGCCAGCAGCCAAGATCTGGAGACTGGGGCCAACGTCCTGACTTTC. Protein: CASSQDLETGANVLTF.

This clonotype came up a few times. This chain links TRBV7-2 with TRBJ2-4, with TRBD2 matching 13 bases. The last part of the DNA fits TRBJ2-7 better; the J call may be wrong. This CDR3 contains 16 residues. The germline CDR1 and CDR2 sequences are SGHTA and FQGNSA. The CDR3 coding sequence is TGTGCCAGCACCGCCCGACTAGCGGGGGGAATGAACGAGCAGTACTTC. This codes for CASTARLAGGMNEQYF.

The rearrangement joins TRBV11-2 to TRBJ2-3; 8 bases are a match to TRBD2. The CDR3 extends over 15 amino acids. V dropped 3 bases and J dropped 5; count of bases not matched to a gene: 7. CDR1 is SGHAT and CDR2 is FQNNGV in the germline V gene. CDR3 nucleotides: TGTGCCAGCAGCTTGTCAGCGGGGGTGGTAGATACGCAGTATTTT. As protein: CASSLSAGVVDTQYF.

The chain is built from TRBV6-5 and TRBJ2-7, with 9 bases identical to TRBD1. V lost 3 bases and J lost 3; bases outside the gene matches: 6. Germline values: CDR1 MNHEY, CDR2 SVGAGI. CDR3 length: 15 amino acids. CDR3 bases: TGTGCCAGCAGTTATGGAGAGACAGGGGGCTACGAGCAGTACTTC. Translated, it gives CASSYGETGGYEQYF.

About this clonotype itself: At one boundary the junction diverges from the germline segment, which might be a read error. The CDR3 region is CARSFYLPGQGTYNEQFF. CDR3 DNA: TGTGCCCGCAGCTTTTATCTCCCGGGACAGGGCACCTACAATGAGCAGTTCTTC. J is TRBJ2-1 and V is TRBV7-6; TRBD1 aligns across 9 bases. Germline V CDR1 and CDR2: SGHVS, FNYEAQ. The CDR3 consists of 18 residues.

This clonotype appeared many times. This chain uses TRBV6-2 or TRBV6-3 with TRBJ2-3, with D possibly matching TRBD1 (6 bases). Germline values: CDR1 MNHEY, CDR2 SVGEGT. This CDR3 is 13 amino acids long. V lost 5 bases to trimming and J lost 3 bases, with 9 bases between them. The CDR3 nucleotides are TGTGCCAGCAGTAACAGGGAAACAGATACGCAGTATTTT. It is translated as CASSNRETDTQYF.

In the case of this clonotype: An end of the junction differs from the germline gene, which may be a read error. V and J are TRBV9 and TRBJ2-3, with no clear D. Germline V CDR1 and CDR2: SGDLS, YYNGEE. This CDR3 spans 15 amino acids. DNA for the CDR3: TGTGCCAGCAGCCCTGGGCAGATTAGCACAGATACGCTGTATTTT. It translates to CASSPGQISTDTLYF. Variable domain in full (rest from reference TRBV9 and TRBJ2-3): DSGVTQTPKHLITATGQRVTLRCSPRSGDLSVYWYQQSLDQGLQFLIQYYNGEERAKGNILERFSAQQFPDLHSELNLSSLELGDSALYFCASSPGQISTDTLYFGPGTRLTVL.

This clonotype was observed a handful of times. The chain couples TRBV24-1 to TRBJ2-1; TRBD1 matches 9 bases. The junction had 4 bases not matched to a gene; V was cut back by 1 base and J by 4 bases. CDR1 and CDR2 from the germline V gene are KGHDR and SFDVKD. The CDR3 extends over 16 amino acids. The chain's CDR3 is CATSDLRTGAYNEQFF. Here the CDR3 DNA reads TGTGCCACCAGTGATTTACGGACAGGGGCTTACAATGAGCAGTTCTTC.

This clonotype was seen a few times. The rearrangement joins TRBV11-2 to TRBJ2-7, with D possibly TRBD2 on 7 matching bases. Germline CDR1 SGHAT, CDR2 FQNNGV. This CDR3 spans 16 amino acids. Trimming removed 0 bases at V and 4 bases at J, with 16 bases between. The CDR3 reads CASSLDRFEGGYEQYF. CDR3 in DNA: TGTGCCAGCAGCTTAGATCGGTTCGAGGGGGGGTACGAGCAGTACTTC. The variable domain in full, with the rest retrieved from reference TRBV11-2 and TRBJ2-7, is EAGVAQSPRYKIIEKRQSVAFWCNPISGHATLYWYQQILGQGPKLLIQFQNNGVVDDSQLPKDRFSAERLKGVDSTLKIQPAKLEDSAVYLCASSLDRFEGGYEQYFGPGTRLTVT.

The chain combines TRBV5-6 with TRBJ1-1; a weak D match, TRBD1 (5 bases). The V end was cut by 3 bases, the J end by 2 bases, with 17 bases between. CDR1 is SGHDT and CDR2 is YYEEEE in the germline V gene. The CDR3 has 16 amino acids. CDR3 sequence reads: CASSSTAGLANTEAFF. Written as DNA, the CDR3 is TGTGCCAGCAGCTCGACAGCAGGGTTGGCTAACACTGAAGCTTTCTTT. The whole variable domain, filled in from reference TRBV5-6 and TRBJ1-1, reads DAGVTQSPTHLIKTRGQQVTLRCSPKSGHDTVSWYQQALGQGPQFIFQYYEEEERQRGNFPDRFSGHQFPNYSSELNVNALLLGDSALYLCASSSTAGLANTEAFFGQGTRLTVV.

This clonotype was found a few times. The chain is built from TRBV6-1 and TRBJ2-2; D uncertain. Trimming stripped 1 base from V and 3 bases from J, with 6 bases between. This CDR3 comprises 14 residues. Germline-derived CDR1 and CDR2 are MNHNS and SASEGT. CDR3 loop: CASSEGPHTGELFF. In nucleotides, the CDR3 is TGTGCCAGCAGTGAAGGGCCACACACCGGGGAGCTGTTTTTT.

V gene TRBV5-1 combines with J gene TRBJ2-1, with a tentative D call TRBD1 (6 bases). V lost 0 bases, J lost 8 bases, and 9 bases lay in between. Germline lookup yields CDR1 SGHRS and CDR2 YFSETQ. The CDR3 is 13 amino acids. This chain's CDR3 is CASSLVDSHEQFF. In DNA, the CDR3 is TGCGCCAGCAGCTTGGTGGACAGCCATGAGCAGTTCTTC.

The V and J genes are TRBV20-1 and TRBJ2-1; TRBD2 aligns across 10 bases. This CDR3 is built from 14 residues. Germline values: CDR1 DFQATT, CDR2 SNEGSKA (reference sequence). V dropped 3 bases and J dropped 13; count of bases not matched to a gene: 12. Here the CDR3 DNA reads TGCAGTGCTAGTCTTAGCGGGGGGATGGAGACCCAGTTCTTC. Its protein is CSASLSGGMETQFF.